This T cell receptor beta chain is drawn from a study of identical twins. Unique molecular identifiers were present on the cDNA, and a universal primer site came from template switching. Each CDR3 protein gets one entry after TCRdb re-called the 5' RACE reads with MiXCR. The sample has some 230,000 distinct CDR3 sequences; 6.5% are singletons. The V gene's germline CDR1 is DFQATT and CDR2 SNEGSKA (reference sequence). Trimming left V 0 bases short and J 4 bases short, with 9 bases between. The CDR3 consists of 14 residues. This clonotype was seen a few times. These data were also filed under a second study, of T cells expressing NK-cell markers. This second study says: Sorted CD3+CD56+NKG2C+, CD3+CD56+NKG2C- and CD3+CD56-NKG2C+ T cells supplied TCR beta repertoires.

This TCR derives from a woman under 30 in good health. What was sequenced was CD8+ T cells sorted from blood. The chain employs TRBV20-1 and TRBJ2-2; D uncertain. Here the CDR3 DNA reads TGCAGTGCTAGAGATCACGTGGTCACCGGGGAGCTGTTTTTT. Translated: CSARDHVVTGELFF.